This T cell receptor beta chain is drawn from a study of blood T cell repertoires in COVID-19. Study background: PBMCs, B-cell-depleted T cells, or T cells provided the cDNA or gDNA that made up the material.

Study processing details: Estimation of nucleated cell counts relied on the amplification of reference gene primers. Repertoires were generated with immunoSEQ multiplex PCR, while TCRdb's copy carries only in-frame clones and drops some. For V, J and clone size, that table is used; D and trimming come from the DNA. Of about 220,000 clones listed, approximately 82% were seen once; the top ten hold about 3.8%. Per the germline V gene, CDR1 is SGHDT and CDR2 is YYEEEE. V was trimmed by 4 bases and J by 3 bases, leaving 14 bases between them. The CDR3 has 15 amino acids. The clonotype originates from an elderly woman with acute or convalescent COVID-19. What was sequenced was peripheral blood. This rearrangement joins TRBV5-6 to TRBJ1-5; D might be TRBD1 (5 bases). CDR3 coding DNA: TGTGCCAGCAGCCTGGGGGGAGGGGTCAATCAGCCCCAGCATTTT. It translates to CASSLGGGVNQPQHF.